Listed below are T cell receptor beta chains from one sample, sequenced in a study of CD4 T cells in relation to SARS-CoV-2 and coronaviruses. Measured with immunoSEQ multiplex PCR; TCRdb has only the in-frame clones, and not every one. The table lists approximately 70,000 clones, 93% of them singletons, with approximately 0.21% in the top ten. The sequencing input was naive CD4+ T cells from PBMCs. The receptors stem from a human donor in good health. The CDR3 runs from the conserved cysteine through the conserved F or W. The D gene is left open where the match is weak. Clone size is stated in some rows and not others, as once, few, many or a class when expanded.

v_gene: TRBV4-1; len: 14; j_gene: TRBJ2-1; d_gene: -; abundance: -; CDR3aa: CASSQHGTPNEQFF; CDR3nt: TGCGCCAGCAGCCAACACGGGACCCCCAATGAGCAGTTCTTC
v_gene: TRBV5-1; len: 16; j_gene: TRBJ2-2; d_gene: -; abundance: -; CDR3aa: CASSPQGGKNTGELFF; CDR3nt: TGCGCCAGCAGCCCGCAAGGGGGGAAAAACACCGGGGAGCTGTTTTTT
v_gene: TRBV28; len: 16; j_gene: TRBJ2-5; d_gene: TRBD1; abundance: -; CDR3aa: CASSLGTGGLRETQYF; CDR3nt: TGTGCCAGCAGTCTCGGGACAGGGGGCTTGAGGGAGACCCAGTACTTC
v_gene: TRBV2; len: 14; j_gene: TRBJ2-3; d_gene: TRBD1; abundance: once; CDR3aa: CASTRDSSTDTQYF; CDR3nt: TGTGCCAGCACTCGGGACAGTAGCACAGATACGCAGTATTTT
v_gene: TRBV11-3; len: 15; j_gene: TRBJ2-2; d_gene: TRBD1; abundance: -; CDR3aa: CASSLDGQGTGELFF; CDR3nt: TGTGCCAGCAGCTTAGATGGACAGGGGACCGGGGAGCTGTTTTTT
v_gene: TRBV4-1; len: 17; j_gene: TRBJ2-7; d_gene: TRBD2; abundance: few; CDR3aa: CASSLRPERGELYEQYF; CDR3nt: TGCGCCAGCAGCCTACGGCCAGAACGGGGGGAGCTCTACGAGCAGTACTTC
v_gene: TRBV7-2; len: 11; j_gene: TRBJ2-7; d_gene: -; abundance: -; CDR3aa: CASSLAHEQYF; CDR3nt: TGTGCCAGCAGCTTAGCGCACGAGCAGTACTTC
v_gene: TRBV3-1/TRBV3-2; len: 17; j_gene: TRBJ1-6; d_gene: TRBD1; abundance: -; CDR3aa: CASSHADRASYNSPLHF; CDR3nt: TGTGCCAGCAGCCATGCGGACAGGGCATCCTATAATTCACCCCTCCACTTT
v_gene: TRBV11-2; len: 14; j_gene: TRBJ2-3; d_gene: TRBD2; abundance: -; CDR3aa: CASSLGLAADTQYF; CDR3nt: TGTGCCAGCAGCCTTGGACTAGCGGCAGATACGCAGTATTTT
v_gene: TRBV27; len: 15; j_gene: TRBJ2-2; d_gene: TRBD2; abundance: -; CDR3aa: CASSTGLAGTGELFF; CDR3nt: TGTGCCAGCAGTACTGGACTAGCGGGGACCGGGGAGCTGTTTTTT
v_gene: TRBV6-5; len: 15; j_gene: TRBJ1-6; d_gene: TRBD1; abundance: -; CDR3aa: CASRTGTGVNSPLHF; CDR3nt: TGTGCCAGCAGAACCGGGACAGGGGTTAATTCACCCCTCCACTTT
v_gene: TRBV5-4; len: 14; j_gene: TRBJ2-7; d_gene: TRBD1; abundance: -; CDR3aa: CASSSGTGTDEQYF; CDR3nt: TGTGCCAGCAGCTCCGGGACAGGGACCGACGAGCAGTACTTC
v_gene: TRBV6-5; len: 15; j_gene: TRBJ2-2; d_gene: TRBD2; abundance: -; CDR3aa: CASSGGAFGTGELFF; CDR3nt: TGTGCCAGCAGCGGGGGGGCCTTTGGGACCGGGGAGCTGTTTTTT
v_gene: TRBV10-1; len: 16; j_gene: TRBJ1-5; d_gene: TRBD1; abundance: -; CDR3aa: CAIPTQGALGNQPQHF; CDR3nt: TGCGCCATCCCAACACAGGGGGCTTTAGGCAATCAGCCCCAGCATTTT
v_gene: TRBV30; len: 12; j_gene: TRBJ1-4; d_gene: -; abundance: -; CDR3aa: CAWSTQAEKLFF; CDR3nt: TGTGCCTGGAGCACGCAGGCTGAAAAACTGTTTTTT
v_gene: TRBV2; len: 14; j_gene: TRBJ1-5; d_gene: -; abundance: few; CDR3aa: CASSARQGGQPQHF; CDR3nt: TGTGCCAGCAGTGCACGGCAGGGCGGCCAGCCCCAGCATTTT
v_gene: TRBV5-1; len: 15; j_gene: TRBJ2-7; d_gene: -; abundance: -; CDR3aa: CASSSRQANTYEQYF; CDR3nt: TGCGCCAGCAGCTCTCGACAGGCCAATACCTACGAGCAGTACTTC
v_gene: TRBV18; len: 14; j_gene: TRBJ2-7; d_gene: -; abundance: -; CDR3aa: CASSPSLSSYEQYF; CDR3nt: TGTGCCAGCTCACCAAGTTTGAGCTCCTACGAGCAGTACTTC
v_gene: TRBV5-5; len: 12; j_gene: TRBJ2-7; d_gene: -; abundance: -; CDR3aa: CASSWGTYEQYF; CDR3nt: TGTGCCAGCAGCTGGGGGACTTACGAGCAGTACTTC
v_gene: TRBV11-2; len: 14; j_gene: TRBJ2-2; d_gene: TRBD1; abundance: -; CDR3aa: CASTPGGYTGELFF; CDR3nt: TGTGCCAGCACCCCAGGGGGATACACCGGGGAGCTGTTTTTT
v_gene: TRBV10-2; len: 19; j_gene: TRBJ2-3; d_gene: TRBD2; abundance: -; CDR3aa: CASSDPLGLAGSGTDTQYF; CDR3nt: TGCGCCAGCAGTGACCCATTGGGACTAGCGGGGTCGGGGACAGATACGCAGTATTTT
v_gene: TRBV19; len: 13; j_gene: TRBJ2-2; d_gene: -; abundance: -; CDR3aa: CASSPPAGGELFF; CDR3nt: TGTGCCAGTAGTCCCCCCGCAGGCGGGGAGCTGTTTTTT
v_gene: TRBV6-1; len: 16; j_gene: TRBJ2-7; d_gene: -; abundance: -; CDR3aa: CASSDKTRQRVYEQYF; CDR3nt: TGTGCCAGCAGTGACAAGACCCGACAGAGGGTCTACGAGCAGTACTTC
v_gene: TRBV18; len: 18; j_gene: TRBJ2-1; d_gene: -; abundance: -; CDR3aa: CASSPSQLALTRGNEQFF; CDR3nt: TGTGCCAGCTCACCGTCCCAGCTAGCACTCACGAGGGGCAATGAGCAGTTCTTC
v_gene: TRBV2; len: 12; j_gene: TRBJ2-7; d_gene: -; abundance: -; CDR3aa: CASSEAPVEQYF; CDR3nt: TGTGCCAGCAGTGAAGCGCCGGTTGAGCAGTACTTC
v_gene: TRBV3-1/TRBV3-2; len: 17; j_gene: TRBJ1-5; d_gene: -; abundance: -; CDR3aa: CASSHSDSASGNQPQHF; CDR3nt: TGTGCCAGCAGCCATAGCGACAGTGCTAGTGGCAATCAGCCCCAGCATTTT
v_gene: TRBV3-1/TRBV3-2; len: 16; j_gene: TRBJ2-3; d_gene: -; abundance: -; CDR3aa: CASSPELAGRTDTQYF; CDR3nt: TGTGCCAGCAGCCCCGAGCTGGCGGGGCGCACAGATACGCAGTATTTT